This TCR beta chain emerged from a study of T-cell memory formation after mild COVID-19 (dated by TCRdb to about 2021). About the investigation overall: Most TCR sequence clusters were specific to one of the two donors. In a couple of donors, T-cell clones that expanded and contracted after mild COVID-19 were tracked by sequencing TCRalpha and TCRbeta repertoires over time. The cohort comprised two young, previously healthy adult volunteers, one female and one male. The full study reports these points: The second-wave clones that peaked on day 37 were not confirmed to be SARS-CoV-2 specific. Contracting CD4+ clones were found mainly in CM and EM memory subsets, while CD8+ clones were enriched in EMRA. Some responding clones were detected in pre-infection memory, suggesting pre-existing cross-reactive memory T cells joined the SARS-CoV-2 response. From day 15 to 85, contracting clones showed balanced CD4/CD8 phenotypes, whereas a second wave of clones that expanded from day 15 to 37 leaned towards CD4+. The study covered only two mild cases, and larger cohorts including severe cases with pre-infection samples were considered necessary.

Data came from an Illumina NovaSeq 6000. TCRalpha and TCRbeta cDNA libraries were constructed by 5'RACE with constant-segment primers, with sample barcodes and unique molecular identifiers being introduced. RNA was extracted from every sample with Trizol reagent. Amplification of the libraries took two PCR steps, and the second step added a second sample barcode plus Illumina TruSeq adapters. Sequencing of libraries was performed on an Illumina NovaSeq with 2 x 150 bp paired-end reads. As for the original processing: The reads were demultiplexed and collapsed into UMI-guided consensus sequences using migec v1.2.7. Using mixcr v2.1.11, UMI consensuses were aligned to TRA and TRB V and J templates and then assembled into clonotypes. Clonotypes were classified as expanded or contracted when called significant by both edgeR and NoisET, with noise models trained on biological replicates. For edgeR calls, the cutoffs were a false discovery rate-adjusted p below 0.01 and a log2 fold-change threshold of 1. PCA with hierarchical clustering of max-normalized trajectories of the 1000 most abundant clonotypes was used as exploratory dynamics analysis. Each responding clone was given a CD4 or CD8 phenotype based on the CD4+ and CD8+ repertoires, which had been sequenced separately. Clones were called with MiXCR by TCRdb after fastp trimmed the public reads at Q25, and only in-frame beta chains were retained. Merged by CDR3 protein, the rows form single entries marked with the most common genes and DNA. In this record, the V and J calls reflect TCRdb's handling and not the investigators' own analysis. The sample includes 310,000 or so distinct CDR3 sequences, with around 15% observed a single time. The top ten clones comprise roughly 23% of the sample.

PBMCs were isolated by Ficoll-Paque density gradient centrifugation. With regard to this clonotype: No cognate antigen has been identified for it. Per-nucleotide qualities are absent, and no much larger clonotype sits a single base away.

V gives up 3 bases and J gives up 2 bases, and the segment between their germline ends measures 7 bases. The cysteine opens and the phenylalanine closes a CDR3 of 13 amino acids. The kept DNA is CDR3 alone, 39 bases in frame from the first base. Based on the germline V gene, the CDR1 and CDR2 sequences are LGHNT and FRNRAP. The chain is assembled from TRBV12-5 and TRBJ2-5; no D gene call is confident. What was sequenced was PBMCs or a T cell subset sorted from them (not recorded which). The clonotype originates from a man younger than 35 who had mild COVID-19 (a few samples of this study predate the infection). The sample titles of this study are shuffled in the database, so cell type and time point are left out; the donor was told from shared clones. For the CDR3, the sequence is CASGLGPQETQYF. The nucleotide sequence reads TGTGCTAGTGGTTTAGGCCCGCAAGAGACCCAGTACTTC.